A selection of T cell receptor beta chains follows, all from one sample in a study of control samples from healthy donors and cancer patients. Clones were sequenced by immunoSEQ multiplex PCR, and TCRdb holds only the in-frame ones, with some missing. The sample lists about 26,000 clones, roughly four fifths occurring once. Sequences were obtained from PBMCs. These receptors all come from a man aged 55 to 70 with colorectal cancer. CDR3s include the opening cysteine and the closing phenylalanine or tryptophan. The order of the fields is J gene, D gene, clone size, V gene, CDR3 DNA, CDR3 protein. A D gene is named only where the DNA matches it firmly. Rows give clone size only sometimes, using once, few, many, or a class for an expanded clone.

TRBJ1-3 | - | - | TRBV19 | TGTGCCAGTTCGAACGCCCGCACGGTGGACACCATATATTTT | CASSNARTVDTIYF
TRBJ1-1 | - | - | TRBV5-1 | TGCGCCAGCAGCTTGGATAGGGGGACGGACACTGAAGCTTTCTTT | CASSLDRGTDTEAFF
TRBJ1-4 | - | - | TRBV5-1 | TGCGCCAGCAGCTCCCAAGGGGCGGAAGGTGAAAAACTGTTTTTT | CASSSQGAEGEKLFF
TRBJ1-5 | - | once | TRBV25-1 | TGTGCCAGCAGTGAAGGGGGAGGGAACAATCAGCCCCAGCATTTT | CASSEGGGNNQPQHF
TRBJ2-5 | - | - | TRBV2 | TGCGCTACCTCGAGGGAGACCCAGTACTTC | CATSRETQYF
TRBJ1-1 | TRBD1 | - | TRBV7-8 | TGTGCCAGCAGCTTACGGGACAGGGGCCCTGAAGCTTTCTTT | CASSLRDRGPEAFF
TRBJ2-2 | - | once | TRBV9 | TGTGCCAGCAGCCGGACGGTCACCGGGGAGCTGTTTTTT | CASSRTVTGELFF
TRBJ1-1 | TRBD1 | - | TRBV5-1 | TGCGCCAGCAGCCCACGGCCAGGGGGAACTGAAGCTTTCTTT | CASSPRPGGTEAFF
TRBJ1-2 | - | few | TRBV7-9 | TGTGCCAGCAGCCGGGGTAATGGTAACTATGGCTACACCTTC | CASSRGNGNYGYTF
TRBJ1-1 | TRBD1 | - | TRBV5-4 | TGTGCCAGCAGCTCCGGACAGGGTCGGTCTGAAGCTTTCTTT | CASSSGQGRSEAFF